One and the same sample provided the 4 T cell receptor beta chains below, sequenced in a study of T cell changes during pregnancy in multiple sclerosis. TCRdb keeps only in-frame clones here, not all; method: immunoSEQ multiplex PCR. The profile shows tens of thousands of clones, roughly nine tenths of them singletons. The specimen was peripheral blood, collected in the first trimester of pregnancy. All receptors come from a female donor in good health, enrolled as a control in a pregnancy study.

The V call is TRBV18, the J call TRBJ1-4, with D unclear. From germline, CDR1 is KGHSH and CDR2 LQKENI. This CDR3 is 18 amino acids long. V gave up 0 bases and J gave up 2 bases, with 16 bases separating them. The CDR3 nucleotides are TGTGCCAGCTCACCACCGATTGCAGGATTAAACACTAATGAAAAACTGTTTTTT. This codes for CASSPPIAGLNTNEKLFF.

Comment on this clone: The junction shows a germline mismatch at one end, possibly a read error. The rearrangement joins TRBV5-4 to TRBJ2-7, with unresolved D. Germline CDR1 reads SGHNT; CDR2 reads YYREEE (reference sequence). The CDR3 has 15 amino acids. CDR3 residues: CASTLGYSASYEQYF. In DNA, the CDR3 is TGTGCCAGCACCTTGGGATACAGTGCCAGCTACGAGCAGTACTTC. The full variable domain, its missing parts supplied by reference TRBV5-4 and TRBJ2-7, is ETGVTQSPTHLIKTRGQQVTLRCSSQSGHNTVSWYQQALGQGPQFIFQYYREEENGRGNFPPRFSGLQFPNYSSELNVNALELDDSALYLCASTLGYSASYEQYFGPGTRLTVT.

J is TRBJ1-6 and V is TRBV9; D not resolved. The V and J ends lost 3 bases and 7 bases respectively, with 14 bases between them. This CDR3 comprises 15 residues. Germline lookup yields CDR1 SGDLS and CDR2 YYNGEE. CDR3 loop: CASSGGLSKNSPLHF. CDR3 sequence (DNA): TGTGCCAGCAGCGGAGGTCTAAGTAAAAATTCACCCCTCCACTTT.

The chain uses TRBV7-2 and TRBJ2-3; D unclear. V lost 1 base and J lost 0, with 8 bases in between. Germline CDR1 and CDR2: SGHTA and FQGNSA. CDR3 length: 15 residues. As DNA, the CDR3 is TGTGCCAGCAGCTTAGGGCTCTCGAGCACAGATACGCAGTATTTT. Encoded protein: CASSLGLSSTDTQYF. Looking up the rest from reference TRBV7-2 and TRBJ2-3 gives the full variable domain: GAGVSQSPSNKVTEKGKDVELRCDPISGHTALYWYRQSLGQGLEFLIYFQGNSAPDKSGLPSDRFSAERTGGSVSTLTIQRTQQEDSAVYLCASSLGLSSTDTQYFGPGTRLTVL.